These T cell receptor beta chains were read from a single sample in a study of blood T cell repertoires in COVID-19. The table came from immunoSEQ multiplex PCR; TCRdb's copy has only in-frame clones and leaves some out. The table lists roughly 180,000 clones, over 75% of them singletons. Sequenced input: peripheral blood. The receptors shown here come from a man of 80 years or more with COVID-19, enrolled during active disease. The conserved cysteine and the conserved F or W are not part of the CDR3 here. Fields, in order: V gene, CDR3 length, clone size, J gene, D gene, CDR3 protein. A D gene is named only where the DNA matches it firmly. The size field is filled for only some rows; it gives once, few, many or a size class.

>TRBV18|12|NA|TRBJ1-5|NA
ASSPNRQGQPQH
>TRBV5-4|13|NA|TRBJ1-1|TRBD1
ASSLAAGGNPEAF
>TRBV4-3|13|NA|TRBJ1-2|NA
ASRPGDSPNYGYT
>TRBV4-1|16|NA|TRBJ2-7|TRBD2
ASSQNPGLAGLSYEQY
>TRBV27|10|NA|TRBJ2-2|NA
ASSLVGGELF
>TRBV20-1|12|NA|TRBJ2-1|TRBD1
SASTGALYNEQF
>TRBV18|13|few|TRBJ1-6|NA
ASSPGVPGNSPLH
>TRBV5-1|13|NA|TRBJ2-3|NA
ASSFDRRSTDTQY
>TRBV6-5|11|NA|TRBJ2-7|TRBD1
ASGSGQGTEQY
>TRBV20-1|9|once|TRBJ2-5|NA
SAILRETQY
>TRBV27|12|NA|TRBJ2-5|NA
ASSPWQGRETQY
>TRBV11-3|14|NA|TRBJ1-2|NA
ASSSLNPRDHYGYT
>TRBV7-6|13|once|TRBJ1-1|TRBD1
ASSLTGGRGTEAF
>TRBV15|11|NA|TRBJ1-2|NA
ATSRDLRRGYT
>TRBV5-1|14|NA|TRBJ2-3|TRBD2
ASSSLAGAPTDTQY
>TRBV4-2|14|few|TRBJ1-4|NA
ASSLKRDWTNEKLF
>TRBV19|15|NA|TRBJ1-1|TRBD1
ASSIVGTGGLGTEAF
>TRBV18|12|NA|TRBJ2-2|NA
ASSPSPPGGELF
>TRBV11-3|14|NA|TRBJ1-3|TRBD1
ASSLDTGASGNTIY
>TRBV4-2|15|NA|TRBJ2-5|TRBD2
ASSLLGGSGGQETQY
>TRBV11-3|12|NA|TRBJ2-2|NA
ASSFLANTGELF
>TRBV19|20|once|TRBJ1-4|TRBD1
ASSTVIYEGQGAEATNEKLF
>TRBV2|13|once|TRBJ2-2|TRBD1
ASSEGQKNTGELF
>TRBV7-9|13|NA|TRBJ1-2|TRBD1
ASSTGTGFGYGYT
>TRBV5-1|12|NA|TRBJ1-5|TRBD1
ASSVGQGVEPQH
>TRBV7-9|14|few|TRBJ2-2|TRBD1
ASSKPGQGSTGELF
>TRBV6-5|12|NA|TRBJ2-7|NA
ASTGWTGDYEQY
>TRBV27|11|NA|TRBJ2-7|TRBD1
ASGSLGQAEQY
>TRBV28|14|NA|TRBJ2-7|TRBD2
ASSLSSGSSSYEQY
>TRBV7-2|11|NA|TRBJ1-5|NA
ASSLGGDQPQH
>TRBV5-1|16|NA|TRBJ2-5|TRBD2
ASSFMWTSGGAPETQY
>TRBV14|13|NA|TRBJ1-1|NA
ASRPTGRGNTEAF
>TRBV13|14|NA|TRBJ2-3|TRBD2
ASSSKAGLYRDTQY
>TRBV2|11|once|TRBJ1-1|NA
ASSERYLTEAF
>TRBV5-5|15|NA|TRBJ1-2|NA
ASSLGAGVRGPYGYT
>TRBV5-4|14|NA|TRBJ2-1|TRBD2
ASSAPRGVSYNEQF
>TRBV6-2/TRBV6-3|13|NA|TRBJ2-5|NA
ASSLEGGASETQY
>TRBV7-2|11|once|TRBJ1-1|NA
ASSFEPLAEAF
>TRBV10-2|14|NA|TRBJ2-1|TRBD1
ASSHRAGTGSHEQF
>TRBV6-5|13|NA|TRBJ2-2|TRBD1
ASRVNRGYTGELF
>TRBV28|13|NA|TRBJ2-7|TRBD1
ASSRGGQGSYEQY
>TRBV5-1|11|NA|TRBJ2-2|NA
ASSFQNTGELF
>TRBV11-2|13|NA|TRBJ1-5|NA
ASSSTGGSNQPQH
>TRBV6-5|11|NA|TRBJ1-1|TRBD1
ASRTTGVTEAF
>TRBV19|13|few|TRBJ2-4|NA
ASSIEHLAKNIQY
>TRBV3-1/TRBV3-2|14|NA|TRBJ2-2|NA
ASSQDISHITGELF
>TRBV5-8|14|NA|TRBJ2-7|TRBD2
ASSFPTSGGPNEQY
>TRBV5-5|14|NA|TRBJ1-1|NA
ASSLGPGHENTEAF
>TRBV7-9|12|NA|TRBJ1-3|NA
ASSLEGTENTIY
>TRBV5-5|12|NA|TRBJ1-2|NA
ASSLQGGGYGYT
>TRBV18|12|NA|TRBJ1-2|NA
ASSPGVLNYGYT
>TRBV7-3|10|NA|TRBJ2-1|NA
ASSSLQGEQF
>TRBV10-1|11|NA|TRBJ1-1|NA
ASSESRAREAF
>TRBV9|14|NA|TRBJ2-1|TRBD2
ASSVGLAGAYNEQF
>TRBV19|13|NA|TRBJ2-7|NA
ASSIGQGRAYEQY
>TRBV3-1/TRBV3-2|16|NA|TRBJ2-3|TRBD1
ASSRPPRTGGGTDTQY
>TRBV27|13|NA|TRBJ1-2|NA
ASSPLGGIFSGYT
>TRBV7-2|12|NA|TRBJ2-1|NA
ASSPSGRGNEQF
>TRBV5-4|12|NA|TRBJ1-2|NA
ASSLGAGKGSYT
>TRBV5-1|16|NA|TRBJ2-7|TRBD1
ASSSRRGQGEANYEQY